This T cell receptor (beta chain) was identified during a study of blood T cell repertoires in COVID-19. Sequencing used immunoSEQ multiplex PCR; TCRdb keeps in-frame clones, though not all of them. The profile shows under 300,000 clones, approximately 89% of them singletons. Those enrolled, adults aged roughly 18 to 90 years, came from about two dozen US areas. Cohort allocation depended upon clinical history that participants reported. Per the germline V gene, CDR1 is MDHEN and CDR2 is SYDVKM. Trimming left V 3 bases short and J 1 base short, with 12 bases between. The CDR3 is 15 amino acids. Sequenced input: PBMCs or T cells enriched from blood (not recorded which). The source is a middle-aged woman with acute COVID-19. The V and J genes are TRBV28 and TRBJ1-1, with TRBD1 as a possible D gene (5 bases). CDR3 sequence reads: CASSLDNRKNTEAFF. For the CDR3, the DNA is TGTGCCAGCAGTTTGGACAACCGGAAGAACACTGAAGCTTTCTTT.